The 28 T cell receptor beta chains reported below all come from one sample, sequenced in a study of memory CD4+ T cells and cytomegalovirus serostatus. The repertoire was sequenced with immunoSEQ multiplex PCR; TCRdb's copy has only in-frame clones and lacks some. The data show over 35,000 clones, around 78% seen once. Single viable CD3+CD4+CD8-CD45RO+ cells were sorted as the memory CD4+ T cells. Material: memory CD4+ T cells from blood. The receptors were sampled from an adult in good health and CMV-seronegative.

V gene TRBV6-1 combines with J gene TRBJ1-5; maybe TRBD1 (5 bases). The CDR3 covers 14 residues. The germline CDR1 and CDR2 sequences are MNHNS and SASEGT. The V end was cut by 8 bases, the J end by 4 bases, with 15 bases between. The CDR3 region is CASALGGRNQPQHF. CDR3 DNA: TGTGCCAGCGCCCTCGGGGGTCGTAATCAGCCCCAGCATTTT.

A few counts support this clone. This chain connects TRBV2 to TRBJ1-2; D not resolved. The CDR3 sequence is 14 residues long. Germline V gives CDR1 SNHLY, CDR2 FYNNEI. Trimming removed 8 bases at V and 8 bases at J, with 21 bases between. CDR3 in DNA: TGTGCCAGCCTTCTCCCCCAAGACGTGGACGGCTACACCTTC. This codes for CASLLPQDVDGYTF. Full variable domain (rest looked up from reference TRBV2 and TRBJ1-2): EPEVTQTPSHQVTQMGQEVILRCVPISNHLYFYWYRQILGQKVEFLVSFYNNEISEKSEIFDDQFSVERPDGSNFTLKIRSTKLEDSAMYFCASLLPQDVDGYTFGSGTRLTVV.

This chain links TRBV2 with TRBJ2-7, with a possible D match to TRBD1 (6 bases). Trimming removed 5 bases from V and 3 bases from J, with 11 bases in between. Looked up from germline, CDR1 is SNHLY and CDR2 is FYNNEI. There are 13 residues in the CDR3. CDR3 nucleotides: TGTGCCAGCAGTCTCCAGGGGTACTACGAGCAGTACTTC. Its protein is CASSLQGYYEQYF. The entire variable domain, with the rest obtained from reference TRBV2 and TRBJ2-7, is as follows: EPEVTQTPSHQVTQMGQEVILRCVPISNHLYFYWYRQILGQKVEFLVSFYNNEISEKSEIFDDQFSVERPDGSNFTLKIRSTKLEDSAMYFCASSLQGYYEQYFGPGTRLTVT.

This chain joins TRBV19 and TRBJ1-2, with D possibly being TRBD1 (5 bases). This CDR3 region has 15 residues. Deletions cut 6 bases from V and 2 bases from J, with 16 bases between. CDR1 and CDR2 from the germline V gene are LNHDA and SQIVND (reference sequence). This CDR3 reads CASRPNDRTNYGYTF. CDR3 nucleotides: TGTGCCAGTAGGCCCAACGACAGAACCAACTATGGCTACACCTTC.

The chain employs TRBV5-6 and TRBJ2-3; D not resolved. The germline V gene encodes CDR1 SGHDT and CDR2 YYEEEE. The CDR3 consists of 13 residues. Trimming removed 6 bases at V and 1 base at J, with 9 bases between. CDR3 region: CASTEMGTDTQYF. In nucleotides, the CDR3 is TGTGCCAGCACCGAAATGGGCACAGATACGCAGTATTTT.

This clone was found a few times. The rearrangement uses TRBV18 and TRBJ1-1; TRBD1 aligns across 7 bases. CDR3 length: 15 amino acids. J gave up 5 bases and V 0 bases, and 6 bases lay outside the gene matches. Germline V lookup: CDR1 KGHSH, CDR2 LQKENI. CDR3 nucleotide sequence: TGTGCCAGCTCACCACCGGGACAGCCGGGAACTGAAGCTTTCTTT. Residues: CASSPPGQPGTEAFF.

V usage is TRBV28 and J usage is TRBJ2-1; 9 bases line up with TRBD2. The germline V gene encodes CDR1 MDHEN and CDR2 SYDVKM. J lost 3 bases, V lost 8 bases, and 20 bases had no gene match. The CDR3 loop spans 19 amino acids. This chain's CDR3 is CASQGRGGGGVRGYNEQFF. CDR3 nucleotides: TGTGCCAGCCAGGGGCGCGGGGGGGGAGGCGTACGGGGCTACAATGAGCAGTTCTTC. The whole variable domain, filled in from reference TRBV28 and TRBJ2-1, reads DVKVTQSSRYLVKRTGEKVFLECVQDMDHENMFWYRQDPGLGLRLIYFSYDVKMKEKGDIPEGYSVSREKKERFSLILESASTNQTSMYLCASQGRGGGGVRGYNEQFFGPGTRLTVL.

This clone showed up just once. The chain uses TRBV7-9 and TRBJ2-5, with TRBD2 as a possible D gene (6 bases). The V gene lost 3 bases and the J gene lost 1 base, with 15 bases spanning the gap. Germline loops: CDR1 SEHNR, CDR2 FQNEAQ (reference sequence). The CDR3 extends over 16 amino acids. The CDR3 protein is CASSFQRLGVQETQYF. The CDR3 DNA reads TGTGCCAGCAGCTTCCAGAGACTAGGGGTCCAAGAGACCCAGTACTTC.

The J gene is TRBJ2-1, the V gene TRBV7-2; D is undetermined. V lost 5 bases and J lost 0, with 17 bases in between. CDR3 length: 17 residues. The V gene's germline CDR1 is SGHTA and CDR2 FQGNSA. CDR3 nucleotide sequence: TGTGCCAGCAGCCCCCGGGCGCTCTTAAGCTCCTACAATGAGCAGTTCTTC. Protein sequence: CASSPRALLSSYNEQFF.

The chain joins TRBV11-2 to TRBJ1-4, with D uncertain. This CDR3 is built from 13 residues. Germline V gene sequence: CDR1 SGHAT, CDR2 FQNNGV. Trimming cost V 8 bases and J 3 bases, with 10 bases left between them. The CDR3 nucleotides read TGTGCCAGCTCGATAGTTTCTAATGAAAAACTGTTTTTT. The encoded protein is CASSIVSNEKLFF.

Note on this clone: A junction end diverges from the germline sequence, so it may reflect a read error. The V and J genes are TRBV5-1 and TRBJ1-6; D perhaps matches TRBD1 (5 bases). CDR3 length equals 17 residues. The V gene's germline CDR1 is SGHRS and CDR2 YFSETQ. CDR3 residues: CASSLGQSSSYNSPPHF. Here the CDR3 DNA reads TGCGCCAGCAGCTTGGGACAGTCTAGCTCCTATAATTCACCCCCCCACTTT. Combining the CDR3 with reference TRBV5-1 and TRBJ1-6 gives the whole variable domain KAGVTQTPRYLIKTRGQQVTLSCSPISGHRSVSWYQQTPGQGLQFLFEYFSETQRNKGNFPGRFSGRQFSNSRSEMNVSTLELGDSALYLCASSLGQSSSYNSPPHFGNGTRLTVT.

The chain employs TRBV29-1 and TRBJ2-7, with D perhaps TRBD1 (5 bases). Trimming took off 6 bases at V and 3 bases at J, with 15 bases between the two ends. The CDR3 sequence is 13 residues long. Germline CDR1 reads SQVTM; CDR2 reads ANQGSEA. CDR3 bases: TGCAGCGTCACAGGATTTCAAGGCTACGAGCAGTACTTC. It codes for CSVTGFQGYEQYF.

The CDR3 bases are TGCGCCAGCAGCTTGGCCAGCGGGACCCAAGAGACCCAGTACTTC. This gives the protein CASSLASGTQETQYF. V and J are TRBV5-1 and TRBJ2-5, with TRBD2 matching 7 bases. V was clipped by 0 bases and J by 1 base; unmatched bases: 3. This CDR3 spans 15 amino acids. CDR1 and CDR2 from the germline V gene are SGHRS and YFSETQ.

CDR3 bases: TGTGCCAGCAGTTTTCTCACGAGCACAGCTAACTATGGCTACACCTTC. It encodes CASSFLTSTANYGYTF. The chain uses TRBV27 and TRBJ1-2; D remains unclear. Deletions cut 3 bases from V and 0 bases from J, with 14 bases between. The CDR3 extends over 16 amino acids. Germline CDR1 is MNHEY and CDR2 is SMNVEV (reference sequence).

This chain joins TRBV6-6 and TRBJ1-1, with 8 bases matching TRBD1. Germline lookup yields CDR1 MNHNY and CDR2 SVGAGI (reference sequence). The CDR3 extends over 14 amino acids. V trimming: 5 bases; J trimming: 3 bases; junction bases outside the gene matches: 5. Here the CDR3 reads CASSPTGEDTEAFF. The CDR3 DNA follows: TGTGCCAGCAGTCCGACAGGGGAGGACACTGAAGCTTTCTTT.

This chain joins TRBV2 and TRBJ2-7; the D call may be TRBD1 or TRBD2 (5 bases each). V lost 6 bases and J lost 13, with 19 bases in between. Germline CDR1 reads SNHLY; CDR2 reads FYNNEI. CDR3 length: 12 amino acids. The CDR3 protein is CASRPTRAQGYF. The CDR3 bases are TGTGCCAGCAGACCTACTAGGGCCCAGGGATACTTC. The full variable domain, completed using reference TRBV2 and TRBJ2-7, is EPEVTQTPSHQVTQMGQEVILRCVPISNHLYFYWYRQILGQKVEFLVSFYNNEISEKSEIFDDQFSVERPDGSNFTLKIRSTKLEDSAMYFCASRPTRAQGYFGPGTRLTVT.

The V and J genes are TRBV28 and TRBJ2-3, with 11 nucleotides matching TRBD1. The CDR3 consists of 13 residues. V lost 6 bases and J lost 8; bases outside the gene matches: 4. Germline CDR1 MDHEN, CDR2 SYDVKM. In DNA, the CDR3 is TGTGCCAGCAGGGGACAGGGGGGTGGTACGCAGTATTTT. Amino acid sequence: CASRGQGGGTQYF.

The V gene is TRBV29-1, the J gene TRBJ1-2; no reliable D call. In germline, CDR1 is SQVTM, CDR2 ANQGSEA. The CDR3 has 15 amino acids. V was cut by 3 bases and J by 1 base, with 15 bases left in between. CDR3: CSVDPPKDRNYGYTF. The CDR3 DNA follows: TGCAGCGTTGACCCTCCTAAAGACCGTAACTATGGCTACACCTTC.

CDR3 sequence (DNA): TGTGCCAGTACGGAAGGCTATGGCTACACCTTC. Its translation: CASTEGYGYTF. V and J are TRBV19 and TRBJ1-2; no reliable D call. Germline CDR1 LNHDA, CDR2 SQIVND (reference sequence). The CDR3 contains 11 residues. V lost 7 bases to trimming and J lost 4 bases, with 7 bases between them. The complete variable domain, with remaining parts taken from reference TRBV19 and TRBJ1-2, reads DGGITQSPKYLFRKEGQNVTLSCEQNLNHDAMYWYRQDPGQGLRLIYYSQIVNDFQKGDIAEGYSVSREKKESFPLTVTSAQKNPTAFYLCASTEGYGYTFGSGTRLTVV.

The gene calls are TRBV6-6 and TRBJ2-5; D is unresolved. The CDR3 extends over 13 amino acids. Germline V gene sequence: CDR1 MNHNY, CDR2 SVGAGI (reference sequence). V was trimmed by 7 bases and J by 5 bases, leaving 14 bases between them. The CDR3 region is CASISPSSETQYF. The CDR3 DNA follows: TGTGCCAGCATCTCCCCCAGCTCGGAGACCCAGTACTTC.

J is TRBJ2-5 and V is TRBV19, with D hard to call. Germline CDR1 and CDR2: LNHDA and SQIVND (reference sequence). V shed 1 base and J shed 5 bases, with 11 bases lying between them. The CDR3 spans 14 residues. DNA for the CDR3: TGTGCCAGTAGTATAGGTTCGTCGTGGGAGACCCAGTACTTC. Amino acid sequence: CASSIGSSWETQYF.

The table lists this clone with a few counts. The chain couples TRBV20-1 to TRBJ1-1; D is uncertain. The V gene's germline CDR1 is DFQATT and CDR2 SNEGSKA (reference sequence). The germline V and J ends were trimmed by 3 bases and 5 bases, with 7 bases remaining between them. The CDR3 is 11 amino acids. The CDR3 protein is CSARQATEAFF. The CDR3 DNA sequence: TGCAGTGCTAGGCAGGCGACTGAAGCTTTCTTT.

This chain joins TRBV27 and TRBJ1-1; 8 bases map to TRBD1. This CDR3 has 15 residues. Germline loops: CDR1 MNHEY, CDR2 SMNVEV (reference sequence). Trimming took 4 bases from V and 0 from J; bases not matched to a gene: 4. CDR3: CASSYMGQVNTEAFF. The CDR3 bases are TGTGCCAGCAGTTATATGGGACAGGTGAACACTGAAGCTTTCTTT.

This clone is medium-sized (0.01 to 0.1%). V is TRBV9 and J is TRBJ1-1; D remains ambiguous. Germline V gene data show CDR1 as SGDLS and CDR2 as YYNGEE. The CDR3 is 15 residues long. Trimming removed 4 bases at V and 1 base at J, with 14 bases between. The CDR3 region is CASSPHTLRNTEAFF. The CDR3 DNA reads TGTGCCAGCAGCCCCCACACCCTGAGGAACACTGAAGCTTTCTTT.

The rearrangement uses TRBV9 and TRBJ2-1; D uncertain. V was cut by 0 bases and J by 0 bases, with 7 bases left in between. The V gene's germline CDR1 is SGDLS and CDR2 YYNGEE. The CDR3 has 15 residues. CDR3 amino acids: CASSVDSVSYNEQFF. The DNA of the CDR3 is TGTGCCAGCAGCGTAGACAGCGTCTCCTACAATGAGCAGTTCTTC.

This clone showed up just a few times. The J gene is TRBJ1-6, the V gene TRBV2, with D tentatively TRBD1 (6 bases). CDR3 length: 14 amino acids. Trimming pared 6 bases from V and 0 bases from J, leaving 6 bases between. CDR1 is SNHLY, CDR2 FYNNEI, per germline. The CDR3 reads CASRQGSYNSPLHF. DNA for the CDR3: TGTGCCAGCAGACAGGGCTCCTATAATTCACCCCTCCACTTT.

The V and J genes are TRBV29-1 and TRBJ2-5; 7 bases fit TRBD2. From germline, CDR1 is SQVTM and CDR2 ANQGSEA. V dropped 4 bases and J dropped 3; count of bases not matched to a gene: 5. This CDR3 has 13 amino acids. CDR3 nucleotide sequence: TGCAGCGTTGCCACGGGGGGAGAAGAGACCCAGTACTTC. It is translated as CSVATGGEETQYF.

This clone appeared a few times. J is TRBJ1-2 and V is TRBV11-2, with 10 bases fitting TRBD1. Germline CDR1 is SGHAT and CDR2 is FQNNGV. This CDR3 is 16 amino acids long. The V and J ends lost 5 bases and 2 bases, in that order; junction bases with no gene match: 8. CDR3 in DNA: TGTGCCAGCAGCGCAATCGGGGACAGGGGAAACTATGGCTACACCTTC. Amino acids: CASSAIGDRGNYGYTF.